This TCR beta chain was captured by sequencing in a study of blood T cell repertoires in COVID-19. Study-wide context: From T cells, B-cell-depleted T cells, or PBMCs came the material, which was cDNA or gDNA.

Source study methods: Using reference gene primer amplification, nucleated cell counts were estimated. The table came from immunoSEQ multiplex PCR; TCRdb's copy has only in-frame clones and leaves some out. D and trimming come from the DNA, and the V and J calls and clone size come from that table. The table lists a few hundred thousand clones, more than 70% of them singletons. Trimming removed 11 bases from V and 0 bases from J; junction bases left unmatched: 13. Per germline, CDR1 LNHDA and CDR2 SQIVND (reference sequence). The CDR3 has 18 amino acids. The specimen sequenced was peripheral blood. The sequence derives from a man aged 18 to 29 who had recovered from COVID-19. This chain joins TRBV19 and TRBJ2-1; 13 nucleotides align to TRBD2. The CDR3 region is CASNRGLAGPSSYNEQFF. The DNA of the CDR3 is TGTGCCTCTAATAGGGGACTAGCGGGGCCGAGCTCCTACAATGAGCAGTTCTTC.